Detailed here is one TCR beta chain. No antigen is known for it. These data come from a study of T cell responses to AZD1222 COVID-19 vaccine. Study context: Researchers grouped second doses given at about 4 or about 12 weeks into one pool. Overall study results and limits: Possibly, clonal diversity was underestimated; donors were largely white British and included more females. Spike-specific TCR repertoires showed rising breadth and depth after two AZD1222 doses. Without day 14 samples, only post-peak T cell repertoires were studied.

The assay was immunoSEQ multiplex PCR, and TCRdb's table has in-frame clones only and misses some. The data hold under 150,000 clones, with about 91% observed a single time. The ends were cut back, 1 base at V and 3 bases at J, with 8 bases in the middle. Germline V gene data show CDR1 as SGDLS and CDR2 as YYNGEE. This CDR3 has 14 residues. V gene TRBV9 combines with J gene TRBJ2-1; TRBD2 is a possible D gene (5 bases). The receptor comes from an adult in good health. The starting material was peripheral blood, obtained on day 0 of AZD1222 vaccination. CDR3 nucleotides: TGTGCCAGCAGCGTATCACGGGGCTACAATGAGCAGTTCTTC. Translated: CASSVSRGYNEQFF.